This TCR beta chain emerged from a study of cytomegalovirus exposure and HLA in healthy donors. Study in general: Falling in the Caucasian-associated ancestry cluster were 81% of approximately 410 genotyped donors.

Germline values: CDR1 GTSNPN, CDR2 SVGIG (reference sequence). Trimming left V 2 bases short and J 4 bases short, with 9 bases between. CDR3 size: 13 residues. PCR used 60 Vbeta primers and 13 Jbeta primers. Sequenced by immunoSEQ multiplex PCR; TCRdb stores in-frame clones only, minus some. The sample carries around 64,000 clones, roughly 85% recorded once. This TCR came from a woman aged 25 to 45 in good health and CMV-seronegative. The chain recombines TRBV30 with TRBJ1-3; D is undetermined. Sequenced input: PBMCs. CDR3 amino acids: CAWSSGLGNTIYF. The DNA of the CDR3 is TGTGCCTGGAGTTCGGGGTTGGGAAACACCATATATTTT.